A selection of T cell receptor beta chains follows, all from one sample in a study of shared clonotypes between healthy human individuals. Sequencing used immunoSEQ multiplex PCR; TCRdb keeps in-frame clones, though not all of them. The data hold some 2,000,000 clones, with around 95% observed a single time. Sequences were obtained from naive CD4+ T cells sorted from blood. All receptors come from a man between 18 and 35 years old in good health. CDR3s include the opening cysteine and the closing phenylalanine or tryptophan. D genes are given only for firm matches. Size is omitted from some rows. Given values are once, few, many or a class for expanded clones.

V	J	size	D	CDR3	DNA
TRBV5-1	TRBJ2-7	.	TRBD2	CASSWRTGEELAGGSYEQYF	TGCGCCAGCAGCTGGAGGACAGGGGAGGAACTAGCGGGAGGGTCCTACGAGCAGTACTTC
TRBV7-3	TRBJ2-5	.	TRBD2	CASSPTSGGGETQYF	TGTGCCAGCAGCCCGACTAGCGGGGGCGGAGAGACCCAGTACTTC
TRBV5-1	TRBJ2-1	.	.	CASSPGTYSYNEQFF	TGCGCCAGCAGCCCGGGGACATACTCCTACAATGAGCAGTTCTTC
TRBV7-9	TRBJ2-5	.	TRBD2	CASSLRASGWETQYF	TGTGCCAGCAGCTTAAGGGCTAGCGGATGGGAGACCCAGTACTTC
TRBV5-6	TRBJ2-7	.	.	CASSLGRLTGEQYF	TGTGCCAGCAGCTTGGGTAGATTAACGGGGGAGCAGTACTTC
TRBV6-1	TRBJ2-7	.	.	CASSVRGPSYEQYF	TGTGCCAGCAGTGTCCGGGGACCCTCCTACGAGCAGTACTTC
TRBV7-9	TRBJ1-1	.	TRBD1	CASSQRDSLNTEAFF	TGTGCCAGCAGCCAAAGGGACAGCTTGAACACTGAAGCTTTCTTT
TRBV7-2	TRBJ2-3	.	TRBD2	CASSLGGSVPDTQYF	TGTGCCAGCAGCCTCGGGGGGTCGGTCCCAGATACGCAGTATTTT
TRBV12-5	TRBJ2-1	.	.	CASGLGEGTERLAYNEQFF	TGTGCTAGTGGTTTGGGTGAGGGGACTGAGCGATTAGCCTACAATGAGCAGTTCTTC
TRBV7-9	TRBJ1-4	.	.	CASSPLDEKLFF	TGTGCCAGCAGCCCCCTGGATGAAAAACTGTTTTTT
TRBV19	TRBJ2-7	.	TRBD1	CASSSGTGFYEQYF	TGTGCCAGTAGTAGTGGGACAGGGTTTTACGAGCAGTACTTC
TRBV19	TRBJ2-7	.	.	CASSHPGHLSYEQYF	TGTGCCAGTAGTCATCCGGGACACCTATCCTACGAGCAGTACTTC
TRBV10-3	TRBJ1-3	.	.	CAISGHWDGNTIYF	TGTGCCATCAGTGGACACTGGGACGGAAACACCATATATTTT
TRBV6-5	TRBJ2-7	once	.	CASSYSSEQYF	TGTGCCAGCAGTTACTCGAGCGAGCAGTACTTC
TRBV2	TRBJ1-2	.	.	CAGGNPGPGYTF	TGTGCCGGCGGCAATCCGGGGCCGGGCTACACCTTC
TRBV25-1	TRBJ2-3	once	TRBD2	CASSEKASSGSTDTQYF	TGTGCCAGCAGTGAAAAAGCATCTAGCGGGAGCACAGATACGCAGTATTTT
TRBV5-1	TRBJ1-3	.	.	CASSAQSGNTIYF	TGCGCCAGCAGCGCCCAATCTGGAAACACCATATATTTT
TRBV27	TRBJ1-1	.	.	CASSPRVNTEAFF	TGTGCCAGCAGCCCCAGGGTGAACACTGAAGCTTTCTTT
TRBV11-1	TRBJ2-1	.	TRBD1	CASTFRDSFYNEQFF	TGTGCCAGCACCTTCCGGGACAGCTTCTACAATGAGCAGTTCTTC
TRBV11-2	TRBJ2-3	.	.	CASSPPGGPSTDTQYF	TGTGCCAGCAGCCCACCGGGGGGCCCTAGCACAGATACGCAGTATTTT
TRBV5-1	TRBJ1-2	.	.	CASSLTVASGYGYTF	TGCGCCAGCAGCTTGACCGTGGCGTCAGGCTATGGCTACACCTTC
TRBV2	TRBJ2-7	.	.	CASSNGLDYEQYF	TGTGCCAGCAGTAATGGACTCGACTACGAGCAGTACTTC
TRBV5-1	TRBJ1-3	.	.	CASSLDTGSGNTIYF	TGCGCCAGCAGCTTGGATACAGGGTCTGGAAACACCATATATTTT
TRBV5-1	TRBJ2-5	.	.	CASRERFDETQYF	TGCGCCAGCAGAGAGCGGTTCGATGAGACCCAGTACTTC
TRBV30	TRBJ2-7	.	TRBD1	CAWSVGQGPSYEQYF	TGTGCCTGGAGTGTCGGACAGGGGCCCTCCTACGAGCAGTACTTC
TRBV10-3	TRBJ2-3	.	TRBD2	CAIGKRLAGAPDTQYF	TGTGCCATCGGAAAAAGACTAGCGGGAGCGCCAGATACGCAGTATTTT
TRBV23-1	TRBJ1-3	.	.	CASSHRVSGNTIYF	TGCGCCAGCAGTCACAGGGTTTCTGGAAACACCATATATTTT
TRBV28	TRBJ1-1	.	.	CASSGNGVGDTEAFF	TGTGCCAGCAGTGGCAATGGAGTCGGGGACACTGAAGCTTTCTTT
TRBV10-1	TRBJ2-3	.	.	CASSRDSKRNTQYF	TGCGCCAGCAGCCGGGACTCTAAGAGGAATACGCAGTATTTT
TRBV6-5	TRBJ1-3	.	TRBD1	CASRFGTGTGNTIYF	TGTGCCAGCAGGTTTGGGACAGGGACTGGAAACACCATATATTTT
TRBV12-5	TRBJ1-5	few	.	CASGLVQGDNQPQHF	TGTGCTAGTGGTTTGGTACAGGGAGACAATCAGCCCCAGCATTTT
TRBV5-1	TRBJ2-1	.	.	CASSRDGPYNEQFF	TGCGCCAGCAGCCGGGATGGGCCCTACAATGAGCAGTTCTTC
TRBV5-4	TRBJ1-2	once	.	CASSPDSTYGYTF	TGTGCCAGCAGCCCGGACAGTACCTATGGCTACACCTTC
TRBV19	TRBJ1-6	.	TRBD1	CASSNPDRGNSPLHF	TGTGCCAGTAGCAACCCGGACAGGGGTAATTCACCCCTCCACTTT
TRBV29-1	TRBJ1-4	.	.	CSVGTDRLPNEKLFF	TGCAGCGTTGGGACCGACAGACTCCCTAATGAAAAACTGTTTTTT
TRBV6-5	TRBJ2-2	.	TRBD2	CATAREGNTGELFF	TGTGCCACCGCCCGGGAGGGGAACACCGGGGAGCTGTTTTTT
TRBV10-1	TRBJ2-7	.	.	CASSDGSDTLGQYF	TGCGCCAGCAGTGATGGGTCTGACACCCTAGGGCAGTACTTC
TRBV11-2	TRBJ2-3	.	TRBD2	CASSPTSASQYF	TGTGCCAGCAGCCCTACTAGCGCGTCGCAGTATTTT
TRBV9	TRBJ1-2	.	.	CASSGVTGYTF	TGTGCCAGCAGCGGCGTAACAGGCTACACCTTC